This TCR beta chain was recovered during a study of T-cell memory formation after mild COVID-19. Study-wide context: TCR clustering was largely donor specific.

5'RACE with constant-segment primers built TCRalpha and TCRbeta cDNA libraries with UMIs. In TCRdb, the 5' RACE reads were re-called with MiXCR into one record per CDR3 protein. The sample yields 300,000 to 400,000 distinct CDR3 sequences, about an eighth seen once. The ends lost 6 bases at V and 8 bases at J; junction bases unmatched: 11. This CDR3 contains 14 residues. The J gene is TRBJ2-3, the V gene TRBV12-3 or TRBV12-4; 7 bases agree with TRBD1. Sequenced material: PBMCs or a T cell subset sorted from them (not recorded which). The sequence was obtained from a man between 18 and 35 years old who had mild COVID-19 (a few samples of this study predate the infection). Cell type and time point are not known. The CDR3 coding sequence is TGTGCCAGCAGGCCTGACAGGGCACGGGGTACGCAGTATTTT. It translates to CASRPDRARGTQYF.